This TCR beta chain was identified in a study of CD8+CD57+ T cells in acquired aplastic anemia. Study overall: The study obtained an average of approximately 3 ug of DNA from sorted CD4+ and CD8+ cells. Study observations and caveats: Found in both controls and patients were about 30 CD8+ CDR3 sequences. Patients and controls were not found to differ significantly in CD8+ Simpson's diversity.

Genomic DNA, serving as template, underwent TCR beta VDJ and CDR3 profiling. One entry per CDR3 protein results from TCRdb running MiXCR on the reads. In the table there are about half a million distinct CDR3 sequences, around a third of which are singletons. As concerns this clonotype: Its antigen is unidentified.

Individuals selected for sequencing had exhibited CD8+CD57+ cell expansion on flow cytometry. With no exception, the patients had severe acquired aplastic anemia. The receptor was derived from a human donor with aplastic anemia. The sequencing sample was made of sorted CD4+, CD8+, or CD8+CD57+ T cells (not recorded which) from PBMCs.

CDR3 in DNA: TGTGCCAGCAGCTCCTCAGGTGGAAACACCATATATTTT. Protein sequence: CASSSSGGNTIYF. The chain uses TRBV5-6 and TRBJ1-3; D not resolved. With 3 bases removed from V and 3 bases from J, the gap between germline ends came to 7 bases. The CDR3 covers 13 residues. Per germline, CDR1 SGHDT and CDR2 YYEEEE.